The 3 T cell receptor beta chains presented below share a single source sample, sequenced in a study of cytomegalovirus exposure and HLA in healthy donors (TCRdb year 2017). Receptors were amplified or captured by the immunoSEQ multiplex PCR assay. For the multiplex PCR, a mixture combining 60 forward primers for TCR Vbeta segments and 13 reverse primers for TCR Jbeta segments was used. The table comes from immuneACCESS by way of TCRdb, which keeps in-frame sequences with V and J called. Part of the clones is missing from these tables; in studies checked, under half for an unresolved V gene and the rest for unknown reasons. Present in this sample are roughly 130,000 clones, around 78% of which were seen just once. The ten largest clones add up to roughly 1.8% of the sample. The sequenced sample consisted of PBMCs. The receptors were gathered from a woman aged 45-59 years in good health and CMV-seronegative.

The J gene is TRBJ1-1, the V gene TRBV5-4; 9 bases line up with TRBD1. Germline CDR1 SGHNT, CDR2 YYREEE (reference sequence). This CDR3 is 13 amino acids long. V was clipped by 4 bases and J by 7 bases; unmatched bases: 5. CDR3 sequence reads: CASSHRDRDEAFF. The CDR3 DNA reads TGTGCCAGCAGCCACCGGGACAGGGATGAAGCTTTCTTT.

The chain links TRBV29-1 to TRBJ2-3, with a possible D match to TRBD1 (5 bases). V was pared by 7 bases and J by 4 bases, with 15 bases between. The CDR3 is 13 amino acids. Looked up from germline, CDR1 is SQVTM and CDR2 is ANQGSEA. DNA for the CDR3: TGCAGCGGTGCGTCAGGGTTGGCAGATACGCAGTATTTT. Translation gives CSGASGLADTQYF.

This clone was observed a single time. The chain uses TRBV7-2 and TRBJ2-1; 8 bases agree with TRBD2. The CDR3 runs 16 residues. The V gene's germline CDR1 is SGHTA and CDR2 FQGNSA. Trimming removed 6 bases from V and 7 bases from J; junction bases left unmatched: 14. The CDR3 is CASSRFVGSGSNEQFF. CDR3 in DNA: TGTGCCAGCAGTAGGTTTGTCGGAAGCGGGAGTAATGAGCAGTTCTTC.